Listed below are T cell receptor beta chains from one sample, sequenced in a study of OX40 agonist ivuxolimab in advanced cancers. Libraries were prepared by immunoSEQ multiplex PCR; TCRdb keeps only in-frame clonotypes and omits some of them. The sample carries about 80,000 clones, roughly 90% recorded once. This specimen consisted of CD4+ or CD8+ T cells sorted from blood, obtained in a trial of the OX40 agonist ivuxolimab. The receptor source for this set is an adult with an advanced solid tumor such as melanoma, head and neck, liver or kidney cancer. Each CDR3 is given with its conserved first and last residue. D genes are given only for firm matches. Expanded clones get a size class; other rows say once, few or many, or leave the size out.

len: 16; abundance: .; j_gene: TRBJ2-7; v_gene: TRBV27; d_gene: TRBD1; CDR3aa: CASSPSTGEHTYEQYF; CDR3nt: TGTGCCAGCAGTCCCTCGACAGGGGAACATACCTACGAGCAGTACTTC
len: 13; abundance: once; j_gene: TRBJ2-2; v_gene: TRBV10-1; d_gene: .; CDR3aa: CASSDSFAGELFF; CDR3nt: TGCGCCAGCAGTGATTCATTCGCCGGGGAGCTGTTTTTT
len: 15; abundance: .; j_gene: TRBJ2-5; v_gene: TRBV18; d_gene: TRBD2; CDR3aa: CASSPVSGGQETQYF; CDR3nt: TGTGCCAGCTCACCGGTTAGCGGGGGCCAAGAGACCCAGTACTTC
len: 12; abundance: .; j_gene: TRBJ2-1; v_gene: TRBV7-9; d_gene: .; CDR3aa: CASSWTLNEQFF; CDR3nt: TGTGCCAGCAGCTGGACTCTTAATGAGCAGTTCTTC
len: 13; abundance: once; j_gene: TRBJ2-5; v_gene: TRBV4-2; d_gene: .; CDR3aa: CASSPRAGETQYF; CDR3nt: TGTGCCAGCAGCCCCCGGGCTGGGGAGACCCAGTACTTC
len: 17; abundance: .; j_gene: TRBJ1-1; v_gene: TRBV7-9; d_gene: .; CDR3aa: CASSLSGAQYGNTEAFF; CDR3nt: TGTGCCAGCAGCTTATCGGGGGCGCAGTATGGGAACACTGAAGCTTTCTTT
len: 15; abundance: .; j_gene: TRBJ2-1; v_gene: TRBV6-5; d_gene: TRBD1; CDR3aa: CASSSGTGGYNEQFF; CDR3nt: TGTGCCAGCAGTTCGGGGACAGGGGGTTACAATGAGCAGTTCTTC
len: 13; abundance: .; j_gene: TRBJ2-5; v_gene: TRBV7-9; d_gene: .; CDR3aa: CASSSRREQTQYF; CDR3nt: TGTGCCAGCAGCTCCCGACGGGAGCAGACCCAGTACTTC
len: 16; abundance: few; j_gene: TRBJ2-2; v_gene: TRBV15; d_gene: TRBD1; CDR3aa: CATSGLRDSHTGELFF; CDR3nt: TGTGCCACCAGCGGACTCCGGGACAGTCACACCGGGGAGCTGTTTTTT
len: 16; abundance: .; j_gene: TRBJ2-7; v_gene: TRBV6-5; d_gene: TRBD1; CDR3aa: CASSYSTGQVTYEQYF; CDR3nt: TGTGCCAGCAGTTACTCGACCGGACAGGTGACCTACGAGCAGTACTTC
len: 14; abundance: .; j_gene: TRBJ2-1; v_gene: TRBV11-2; d_gene: .; CDR3aa: CASSLLETYNEQFF; CDR3nt: TGTGCCAGCAGCTTACTAGAAACCTACAATGAGCAGTTCTTC
len: 17; abundance: .; j_gene: TRBJ1-2; v_gene: TRBV12-5; d_gene: .; CDR3aa: CASGLPQQTGARNGYTF; CDR3nt: TGTGCTAGTGGTTTGCCGCAACAGACGGGGGCGCGTAATGGCTACACCTTC
len: 16; abundance: .; j_gene: TRBJ2-1; v_gene: TRBV4-1; d_gene: .; CDR3aa: CASSQGGGNSYNEQFF; CDR3nt: TGCGCCAGCAGCCAAGGCGGGGGCAACTCCTACAATGAGCAGTTCTTC
len: 15; abundance: once; j_gene: TRBJ1-5; v_gene: TRBV7-8; d_gene: TRBD1; CDR3aa: CASSLTTGGNQPQHF; CDR3nt: TGTGCCAGCAGCCTAACCACAGGGGGAAATCAGCCCCAGCATTTT